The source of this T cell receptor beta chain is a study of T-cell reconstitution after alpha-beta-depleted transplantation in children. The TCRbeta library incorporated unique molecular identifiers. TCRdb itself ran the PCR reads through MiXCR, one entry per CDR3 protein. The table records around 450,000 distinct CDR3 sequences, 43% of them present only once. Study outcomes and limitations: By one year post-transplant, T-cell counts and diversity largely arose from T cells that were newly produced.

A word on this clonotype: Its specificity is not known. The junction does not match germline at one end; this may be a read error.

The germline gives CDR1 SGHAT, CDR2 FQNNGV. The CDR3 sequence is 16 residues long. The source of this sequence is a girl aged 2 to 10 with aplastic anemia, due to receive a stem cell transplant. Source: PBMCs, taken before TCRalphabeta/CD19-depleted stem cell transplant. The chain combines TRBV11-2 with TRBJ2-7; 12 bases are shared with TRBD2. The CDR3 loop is CASSSPRTSGTYEQSF. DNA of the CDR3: TGTGCCAGCAGCTCCCCCCGGACTAGCGGGACCTACGAGCAGTCCTTC.